This T cell receptor beta chain was recovered during a study of T cell responses to AZD1222 COVID-19 vaccine. A word on this clone: No antigen is known for it.

Regarding the study as a whole: Only 5 or 6 AZD1222 recipients were seropositive at baseline.

Assay used: immunoSEQ multiplex PCR; TCRdb lists only in-frame clones, some missing. The sample lists approximately 170,000 clones; about 90% were seen once. V lost 5 bases, J lost 6 bases, and 14 bases lay in between. CDR1 is LNHDA and CDR2 is SQIVND in the germline V gene (reference sequence). The CDR3 spans 13 residues. The origin of this receptor is an adult who received the AZD1222 COVID-19 vaccine. The specimen was peripheral blood, collected 28 days after the second AZD1222 dose. This chain connects TRBV19 to TRBJ2-7, with D possibly matching TRBD2 (6 bases). The CDR3 sequence is CASSAHRAGEQYF. The CDR3 nucleotides read TGTGCCAGTAGTGCCCACCGAGCGGGCGAGCAGTACTTC.